These 27 T cell receptor beta chains were sequenced from one sample in a study of blood T cell repertoires in COVID-19. Measured with immunoSEQ multiplex PCR; TCRdb has only the in-frame clones, and not every one. Among around 360,000 clones listed, about 90% were seen once. Material for sequencing was PBMCs or T cells enriched from blood (not recorded which). The receptors were sampled from a man in his forties in a cohort exposed to, infected with or recovered from COVID-19 (not recorded which).

The chain links TRBV10-3 to TRBJ2-1, with 7 positions matching TRBD2. Germline V gene lookup returns CDR1 ENHRY and CDR2 SYGVKD. V lost 3 bases to trimming and J lost 9 bases; unmatched junction nucleotides: 11. The CDR3 is 15 amino acids. In DNA form, the CDR3 reads TGTGCCATCAGTGACCCAGCGGCCCCGGGGGGTGAGCAGTTCTTC. Its protein is CAISDPAAPGGEQFF.

The rearrangement uses TRBV6-1 and TRBJ2-1; the match to TRBD2 covers 14 bases. The CDR3 length is 16 residues. The trim removed 4 bases at V and 8 bases at J, leaving 7 bases unmatched. From germline, CDR1 is MNHNS and CDR2 SASEGT. CDR3 bases: TGTGCCAGCAGTGTAACCGGGACTAGCGGGAGCGATGAGCAGTTCTTC. It encodes CASSVTGTSGSDEQFF.

The rearrangement joins TRBV10-3 to TRBJ2-7, with D possibly matching TRBD2 (6 bases). Per germline, CDR1 ENHRY and CDR2 SYGVKD. This CDR3 contains 14 residues. V lost 6 bases and J 2 bases, leaving 14 bases between the germline ends. The CDR3 here is CAISPLAETYEQYF. The CDR3 nucleotides read TGTGCCATCAGCCCTTTAGCGGAGACCTACGAGCAGTACTTC.

The gene calls are TRBV14 and TRBJ1-2, with TRBD1 identical over 9 bases. V gave up 4 bases and J gave up 8 bases; unmatched junction bases: 5. The length of the CDR3 is 13 residues. CDR1 and CDR2 (germline): SGHDN, FVKESK. The CDR3 is CASSPRTGEGYTF. The CDR3 DNA reads TGTGCCAGCAGCCCGCGGACAGGGGAGGGCTACACCTTC.

The chain uses TRBV28 and TRBJ1-2; D gene unclear. Deletions cut 7 bases from V and 3 bases from J, with 15 bases between. Germline V gene data show CDR1 as MDHEN and CDR2 as SYDVKM. The CDR3 spans 14 residues. The CDR3 DNA follows: TGTGCCAGCAAACCGGGTCATCTGGACTATGGCTACACCTTC. This codes for CASKPGHLDYGYTF.

The chain links TRBV5-1 to TRBJ2-2; 10 positions match TRBD1. The V and J ends lost 5 bases and 5 bases, in that order; junction bases with no gene match: 6. CDR1 is SGHRS and CDR2 is YFSETQ in the germline V gene. This CDR3 has 15 amino acids. CDR3 DNA: TGCGCCAGCAGGCCCGGGACAGGGGTAACCGGGGAGCTGTTTTTT. Translation gives CASRPGTGVTGELFF.

This clone was detected once. This chain joins TRBV27 and TRBJ1-6; D is undetermined. The CDR3 totals 14 residues. V was shortened by 3 bases and J by 6 bases, with 9 bases between the two germline ends. CDR1 and CDR2 from the germline V gene are MNHEY and SMNVEV (reference sequence). CDR3 residues: CASSLTGINSPLHF. The CDR3, as DNA: TGTGCCAGCAGTTTGACGGGGATTAATTCACCCCTCCACTTT.

The chain is built from TRBV6-1 and TRBJ2-2; TRBD2 matches 9 bases. The CDR3 loop spans 16 amino acids. V dropped 3 bases and J dropped 3; count of bases not matched to a gene: 5. CDR1 is MNHNS, CDR2 SASEGT, per germline. CDR3 region: CASSEGGRADTGELFF. The DNA for the CDR3 is TGTGCCAGCAGTGAGGGCGGGAGGGCCGACACCGGGGAGCTGTTTTTT.

The V and J genes are TRBV2 and TRBJ2-7, with a possible D match to TRBD1 (5 bases). This CDR3 is built from 14 residues. Germline loops: CDR1 SNHLY, CDR2 FYNNEI. The V and J ends lost 6 bases and 4 bases respectively, with 16 bases between them. CDR3 loop: CASSREPGAYEQYF. The CDR3 nucleotides read TGTGCCAGCAGCAGGGAACCTGGGGCTTACGAGCAGTACTTC.

This clone has a handful of counts. The V and J genes are TRBV10-3 and TRBJ1-4; perhaps TRBD1 as D (6 bases). Deletions cut 10 bases from V and 2 bases from J, with 17 bases between. CDR3 length equals 15 residues. Germline V gene sequence: CDR1 ENHRY, CDR2 SYGVKD. DNA for the CDR3: TGTGCCACCCGGGACACCAGAAGTACTAATGAAAAACTGTTTTTT. This codes for CATRDTRSTNEKLFF.

The genes are TRBV6-5 and TRBJ1-5; 7 nucleotides align to TRBD1. V dropped 8 bases and J dropped 6; count of bases not matched to a gene: 4. The CDR3 consists of 12 residues. In germline, CDR1 is MNHEY, CDR2 SVGAGI. CDR3 sequence (DNA): TGTGCCAGCCGACAGGGCTCTCAGCCCCAGCATTTT. It codes for CASRQGSQPQHF.

The table lists this clone with a count of one. The chain uses TRBV28 and TRBJ1-2; TRBD1 matches 7 bases. V lost 1 base and J lost 2; bases outside the gene matches: 13. Per the germline V gene, CDR1 is MDHEN and CDR2 is SYDVKM. This CDR3 is built from 18 residues. The CDR3 sequence: CASSLSQGVSRTNYGYTF. The CDR3 coding sequence is TGTGCCAGCAGTTTATCCCAGGGGGTGTCGAGGACGAACTATGGCTACACCTTC.

This clone was counted only a few times. The rearrangement links TRBV12-3 or TRBV12-4 to TRBJ1-2; the match to TRBD1 covers 8 bases. The junction had 10 bases not matched to a gene; V was cut back by 8 bases and J by 8 bases. This CDR3 contains 13 residues. This CDR3 is CASARSGTGGYTF. CDR3 nucleotide sequence: TGTGCCAGCGCCCGTTCCGGGACAGGCGGCTACACCTTC.

The chain employs TRBV18 and TRBJ2-7; D ambiguous. Germline V gene sequence: CDR1 KGHSH, CDR2 LQKENI. The CDR3 extends over 13 amino acids. V was clipped by 2 bases and J by 1 base, with 6 bases between them. The DNA for the CDR3 is TGTGCCAGCTCACCATCCAGGTCCTACGAGCAGTACTTC. It encodes CASSPSRSYEQYF.

This clone was found once. The V call is TRBV6-4, the J call TRBJ1-6; D gene unclear. V lost 2 bases, J lost 7 bases, and 6 bases lay in between. The germline CDR1 and CDR2 sequences are MRHNA and SNTAGT. The CDR3 sequence is 13 residues long. The CDR3 here is CASSDVENSPLHF. The CDR3 coding sequence is TGTGCCAGCAGTGACGTCGAGAATTCACCCCTCCACTTT.

This chain joins TRBV11-1 and TRBJ2-7, with 10 bases aligning to TRBD2. The germline V gene has CDR1 SGHAT and CDR2 FQDESV (reference sequence). After removal of 5 bases from V and 7 bases from J, the junction contained 8 bases not matched to a gene. The CDR3 has 14 amino acids. Here the CDR3 DNA reads TGTGCCAGCAGCAGTACTAGCGGGATTCATGAGCAGTACTTC. Translated, it gives CASSSTSGIHEQYF.

V gene TRBV3-1 (or the pseudogene TRBV3-2) combines with J gene TRBJ2-2; the match to TRBD1 covers 7 bases. After removal of 6 bases from V and 1 base from J, the junction contained 2 bases not matched to a gene. The CDR3 contains 14 residues. Germline CDR1 is LGHDT and CDR2 is YNNKEL (reference sequence). CDR3 nucleotides: TGTGCCAGCAGTCGGACAGGGAACACCGGGGAGCTGTTTTTT. It codes for CASSRTGNTGELFF.

This chain links TRBV3-1 (or the pseudogene TRBV3-2) with TRBJ2-7; TRBD2 matches 7 bases. Germline lookup yields CDR1 LGHDT and CDR2 YNNKEL (reference sequence). This CDR3 spans 14 amino acids. Unmatched junction bases numbered 5, after V lost 6 bases and J lost 0 bases. Here the CDR3 DNA reads TGTGCCAGCAGGAGGGAGGGGAGCTCCTACGAGCAGTACTTC. Amino acid sequence: CASRREGSSYEQYF.

This chain joins TRBV19 and TRBJ1-5, with D maybe TRBD1 (5 bases). This CDR3 has 16 residues. In germline, CDR1 is LNHDA, CDR2 SQIVND (reference sequence). Trimming removed 10 bases from V and 0 bases from J, with 19 bases in between. The CDR3 protein is CAIPSREGDSNQPQHF. CDR3 in DNA: TGTGCCATCCCGTCCAGGGAAGGGGATAGCAATCAGCCCCAGCATTTT.

CDR3 protein: CASSPNGGRNTGELFF. The CDR3 nucleotides are TGTGCCAGCTCACCAAATGGAGGCCGGAACACCGGGGAGCTGTTTTTT. The chain uses TRBV18 and TRBJ2-2, with TRBD2 as a possible D gene (5 bases). In germline, CDR1 is KGHSH, CDR2 LQKENI. Between the trimmed V and J ends, which lost 2 bases and 1 base, there was a span of 11 bases. This CDR3 spans 16 amino acids. The full variable domain, rest sourced from reference TRBV18 and TRBJ2-2, is NAGVMQNPRHLVRRRGQEARLRCSPMKGHSHVYWYRQLPEEGLKFMVYLQKENIIDESGMPKERFSAEFPKEGPSILRIQQVVRGDSAAYFCASSPNGGRNTGELFFGEGSRLTVL.

This chain links TRBV30 with TRBJ1-1; tentative D call: TRBD1 (6 bases). The CDR3 has 12 residues. Germline V gene data show CDR1 as GTSNPN and CDR2 as SVGIG (reference sequence). V lost 5 bases, J lost 4 bases, and 11 bases lay in between. Here the CDR3 DNA reads TGTGCCTGGGGATTCAGGGGCACTGAAGCTTTCTTT. This encodes CAWGFRGTEAFF.

J is TRBJ1-2 and V is TRBV24-1; 8 bases are shared with TRBD1. The germline CDR1 and CDR2 sequences are KGHDR and SFDVKD. After removal of 4 bases from V and 2 bases from J, the junction contained 8 bases not matched to a gene. The CDR3 runs 16 residues. The CDR3 sequence: CATSESGTGPNYGYTF. The CDR3 DNA reads as TGTGCCACCAGTGAGTCCGGGACAGGACCGAACTATGGCTACACCTTC.

The chain couples TRBV27 to TRBJ2-5; D is possibly TRBD2 (5 bases). The CDR3 is made up of 14 amino acids. V was shortened by 5 bases and J by 1 base, with 11 bases between the two germline ends. Per germline, CDR1 MNHEY and CDR2 SMNVEV (reference sequence). CDR3 loop: CASSPRGTQETQYF. The CDR3 region has the DNA TGTGCCAGCAGTCCACGGGGAACCCAAGAGACCCAGTACTTC.

The chain joins TRBV5-5 to TRBJ2-5; D might be TRBD1 (6 bases). V was clipped by 4 bases and J by 1 base, with 8 bases between them. The germline gives CDR1 SGHKS, CDR2 YYEKEE (reference sequence). This CDR3 is 13 amino acids long. CDR3 nucleotides: TGTGCCAGCAGCCGGGACACCCAAGAGACCCAGTACTTC. This encodes CASSRDTQETQYF.

This clone was observed once. Germline and junction disagree at one end, which may indicate a read error. The gene calls are TRBV18 and TRBJ2-7; 14 bases are shared with TRBD2. Germline V CDR1 and CDR2: KGHSH, LQKENI. CDR3 length: 13 amino acids. CDR3 nucleotides: TGTGCCAGCTCACCAGAGACTAGCGGGAGGGCTCACTTC. Protein: CASSPETSGRAHF.

This chain links TRBV5-6 with TRBJ1-1; D call uncertain. Trimming took off 0 bases at V and 3 bases at J, with 12 bases between the two ends. Looked up from germline, CDR1 is SGHDT and CDR2 is YYEEEE. This CDR3 region has 15 residues. CDR3 sequence (DNA): TGTGCCAGCAGCTTGGGATGGGAGCTCGACACTGAAGCTTTCTTT. Translated: CASSLGWELDTEAFF.

The chain links TRBV28 to TRBJ2-5, with D possibly matching TRBD1 (6 bases). Trimming stripped 4 bases from V and 5 bases from J, with 20 bases between. This CDR3 is built from 16 residues. Germline-derived CDR1 and CDR2 are MDHEN and SYDVKM. DNA for the CDR3: TGTGCCAGCAGTTCGACAGGCCGAGGGGTCCCGGAGACCCAGTACTTC. Amino acid sequence: CASSSTGRGVPETQYF.